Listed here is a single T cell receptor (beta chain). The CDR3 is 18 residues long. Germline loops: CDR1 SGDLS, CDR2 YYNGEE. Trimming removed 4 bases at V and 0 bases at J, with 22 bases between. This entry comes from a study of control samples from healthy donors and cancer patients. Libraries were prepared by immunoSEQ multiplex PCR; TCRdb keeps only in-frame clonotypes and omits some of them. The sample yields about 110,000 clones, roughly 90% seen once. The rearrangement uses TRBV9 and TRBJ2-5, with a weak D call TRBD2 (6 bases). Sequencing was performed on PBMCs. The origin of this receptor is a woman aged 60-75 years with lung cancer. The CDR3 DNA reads TGTGCCAGCAGCCCATCCCGGGACTTCGTATGGGACCAAGAGACCCAGTACTTC. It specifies CASSPSRDFVWDQETQYF.